The clone carrying this T cell receptor (beta chain) was seen only a few times. Assay: immunoSEQ multiplex PCR; the TCRdb copy retains only in-frame clones and omits some. The data contain around 61,000 clones, roughly 85% of them singletons. This entry is derived from a study of OX40 agonist ivuxolimab in advanced cancers. Across the study: A mean age of about 56 years, range roughly 20 to 85, was recorded, and over 65% were male. Partial responses occurred in three patients (one hepatocellular carcinoma, two cutaneous melanoma).

Trimming removed 1 base at V and 13 bases at J, with 17 bases between. The CDR3 runs 14 residues. Germline values: CDR1 SGHTA, CDR2 FQGNSA. The sequence came from an adult with an advanced solid tumor such as melanoma, head and neck, liver or kidney cancer. This chain joins TRBV7-2 and TRBJ2-4; D tentatively fits TRBD1 or TRBD2 (5 bases each). The source was CD4+ or CD8+ T cells sorted from blood, collected in a trial of the OX40 agonist ivuxolimab. The CDR3 here is CASSLEQEEDGQYF. CDR3 nucleotide sequence: TGTGCCAGCAGCTTAGAACAGGAGGAGGATGGCCAGTACTTC.